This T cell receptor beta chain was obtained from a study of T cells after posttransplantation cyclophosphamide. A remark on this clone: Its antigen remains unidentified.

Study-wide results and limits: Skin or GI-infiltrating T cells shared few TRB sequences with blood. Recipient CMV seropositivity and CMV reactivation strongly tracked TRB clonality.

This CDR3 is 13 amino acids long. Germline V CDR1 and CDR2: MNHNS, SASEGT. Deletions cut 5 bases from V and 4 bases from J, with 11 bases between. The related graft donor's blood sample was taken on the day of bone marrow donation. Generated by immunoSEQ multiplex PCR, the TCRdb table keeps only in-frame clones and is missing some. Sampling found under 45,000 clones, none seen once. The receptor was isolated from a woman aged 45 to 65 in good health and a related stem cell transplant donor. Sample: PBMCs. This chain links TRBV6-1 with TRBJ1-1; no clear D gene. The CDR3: CASSSFGITEAFF. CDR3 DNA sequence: TGTGCCAGCAGTTCTTTCGGGATCACTGAAGCTTTCTTT.